These 27 T cell receptor beta chains came from one sample sequenced in a study of shared clonotypes between healthy human individuals. Only in-frame clones appear in the TCRdb table, and some are missing; sequencing was by immunoSEQ multiplex PCR. This sample carries 2 million to 3 million clones, just over 90% of them seen once, and the ten largest clones take roughly 0.15%. The specimen was naive CD4+ T cells sorted from blood. The subset denotes: CD45RA+ positively selected. Every receptor here comes from a man aged 18 to 35 in good health.

The chain combines TRBV5-6 with TRBJ2-7; D might be TRBD2 (6 bases). This CDR3 has 16 amino acids. V gave up 4 bases and J gave up 2 bases, with 19 bases separating them. CDR1 SGHDT and CDR2 YYEEEE come from the germline V gene. CDR3 protein: CASSRGIPVSAYEQYF. For the CDR3, the DNA is TGTGCCAGCAGCCGGGGGATCCCTGTTAGTGCCTACGAGCAGTACTTC.

This chain connects TRBV7-6 to TRBJ2-5; either TRBD1 or TRBD2 may fit D (5 bases each). CDR3 length: 14 residues. Germline CDR1 reads SGHVS; CDR2 reads FNYEAQ. Deletions cut 2 bases from V and 2 bases from J, with 9 bases between. CDR3 loop: CASSLIWGQETQYF. The CDR3 DNA is TGTGCCAGCAGCTTAATTTGGGGGCAAGAGACCCAGTACTTC. Together with reference TRBV7-6 and TRBJ2-5, the CDR3 gives the full variable domain: GAGVSQSPRYKVTKRGQDVALRCDPISGHVSLYWYRQALGQGPEFLTYFNYEAQQDKSGLPNDRFSAERPEGSISTLTIQRTEQRDSAMYRCASSLIWGQETQYFGPGTRLLVL.

The V gene is TRBV14, the J gene TRBJ2-3; 14 bases are shared with TRBD2. The trim removed 1 base at V and 7 bases at J, leaving 4 bases unmatched. This CDR3 has 16 residues. The germline gives CDR1 SGHDN, CDR2 FVKESK. The CDR3 bases are TGTGCCAGCAGCCAAGGACTAGCGGGGGGGCAAAATACGCAGTATTTT. Translation: CASSQGLAGGQNTQYF.

In the case of this clone: Distinct nucleotide sequences in the sample also encode this CDR3. The rearrangement joins TRBV18 to TRBJ2-2; the D gene is possibly TRBD1 (7 bases). Germline V CDR1 and CDR2: KGHSH, LQKENI. The ends were cut back, 2 bases at V and 5 bases at J, with 12 bases in the middle. The CDR3 consists of 15 residues. CDR3 DNA sequence: TGTGCCAGCTCACCATCGGCAGGGGGGACCGGGGAGCTGTTTTTT. The encoded protein is CASSPSAGGTGELFF.

This rearrangement joins TRBV19 to TRBJ1-4; D unresolved. The germline V and J ends were trimmed by 10 bases and 5 bases, with 14 bases remaining between them. The germline gives CDR1 LNHDA, CDR2 SQIVND (reference sequence). The CDR3 length is 13 residues. CDR3 region: CATVGRNNEKLFF. The CDR3 DNA is TGTGCCACCGTTGGACGCAACAATGAAAAACTGTTTTTT.

This clone was counted between two and nine times. The same CDR3 can be traced to other DNA sequences in this sample. The chain uses TRBV5-1 and TRBJ2-5; weak D call: TRBD2 (6 bases). The CDR3 has 13 residues. The V end lost 3 bases, the J end lost 1 base, and 7 bases lay between the germline ends. Germline V gene sequence: CDR1 SGHRS, CDR2 YFSETQ. The CDR3 DNA sequence: TGCGCCAGCAGCTCGGGACTCCAAGAGACCCAGTACTTC. Amino acids: CASSSGLQETQYF.

This clone was recorded only once. This chain connects TRBV7-6 to TRBJ2-3, with D perhaps TRBD2 (6 bases). This CDR3 is built from 14 residues. Trimming left V 5 bases short and J 0 bases short, with 9 bases between. Germline loops: CDR1 SGHVS, CDR2 FNYEAQ. This CDR3 is CASSPGTSTDTQYF. The CDR3 DNA follows: TGTGCCAGCAGCCCCGGGACTAGCACAGATACGCAGTATTTT.

The chain combines TRBV28 with TRBJ1-2, with TRBD1 as a possible D gene (5 bases). Germline V lookup: CDR1 MDHEN, CDR2 SYDVKM. The CDR3 spans 14 residues. Trimming shortened V by 2 bases and J by 4 bases, and 11 bases separated the two germline ends. The CDR3 reads CASSLEGSAYGYTF. CDR3 DNA sequence: TGTGCCAGCAGTTTAGAGGGGTCTGCCTATGGCTACACCTTC.

The chain couples TRBV5-1 to TRBJ1-1, with TRBD1 matching over 9 bases. Germline assignment: CDR1 SGHRS and CDR2 YFSETQ. The CDR3 sequence is 17 residues long. V was clipped by 3 bases and J by 4 bases; unmatched bases: 13. The CDR3 loop is CASSYGGTGTSGTEAFF. CDR3 nucleotide sequence: TGCGCCAGCAGCTATGGGGGGACAGGGACGTCGGGCACTGAAGCTTTCTTT.

The chain has TRBV11-2 and TRBJ2-7; 8 bases agree with TRBD2. CDR1 SGHAT and CDR2 FQNNGV come from the germline V gene. With V trimmed by 6 bases and J by 6 bases, 10 bases remained unmatched. This CDR3 has 14 residues. CDR3 DNA: TGTGCCAGCAGAGCCGGGCGGGGGGAAATCGAGCAGTACTTC. Its protein is CASRAGRGEIEQYF.

This sequence joins TRBV7-2 and TRBJ2-1; D gene ambiguous. Germline CDR1 reads SGHTA; CDR2 reads FQGNSA. Trimming cost V 4 bases and J 6 bases, with 10 bases left between them. This CDR3 contains 13 residues. The CDR3 reads CASSSRAANEQFF. CDR3 sequence (DNA): TGTGCCAGCAGCTCCAGAGCTGCCAATGAGCAGTTCTTC.

The chain uses TRBV19 and TRBJ2-7, with 8 bases aligning to TRBD1. V lost 5 bases, J lost 3 bases, and 12 bases stayed unmatched. The CDR3 has 16 residues. Germline values: CDR1 LNHDA, CDR2 SQIVND (reference sequence). The chain's CDR3 is CASSAPGQGRRYEQYF. The DNA of the CDR3 is TGTGCCAGTAGTGCCCCCGGACAGGGAAGGCGCTACGAGCAGTACTTC.

This clone was detected once. The gene calls are TRBV2 and TRBJ1-3; 7 bases are shared with TRBD1. CDR1 is SNHLY and CDR2 is FYNNEI in the germline V gene. The ends lost 6 bases at V and 0 bases at J; junction bases unmatched: 2. The CDR3 length is 14 residues. CDR3: CASRGQISGNTIYF. CDR3 in DNA: TGTGCCAGCAGGGGACAGATCTCTGGAAACACCATATATTTT.

V is TRBV5-1 and J is TRBJ1-1, with TRBD1 identical over 9 bases. This CDR3 has 15 residues. V lost 3 bases to trimming and J lost 4 bases; unmatched junction nucleotides: 7. The germline gives CDR1 SGHRS, CDR2 YFSETQ. CDR3 protein: CASSSSTGGITEAFF. As DNA, the CDR3 is TGCGCCAGCAGCTCCTCAACAGGGGGCATCACTGAAGCTTTCTTT.

V gene TRBV27 combines with J gene TRBJ2-7, with 7 bases aligning to TRBD1. Trimming removed 4 bases from V and 3 bases from J; junction bases left unmatched: 9. This CDR3 is built from 15 residues. The germline V gene encodes CDR1 MNHEY and CDR2 SMNVEV (reference sequence). This CDR3 reads CASSSKVYRGYEQYF. CDR3 DNA: TGTGCCAGCAGTTCCAAAGTTTACAGGGGCTACGAGCAGTACTTC.

This chain uses TRBV10-3 with TRBJ2-3; D not certain. The CDR3 is made up of 13 amino acids. V shed 3 bases and J shed 4 bases, with 8 bases lying between them. In germline, CDR1 is ENHRY, CDR2 SYGVKD. CDR3 coding DNA: TGTGCCATCAGTGATTTCGGTTCAGATACGCAGTATTTT. This gives the protein CAISDFGSDTQYF.

The CDR3 protein is CSGQGLNEQFF. Written as DNA, the CDR3 is TGCAGTGGACAGGGGCTGAATGAGCAGTTCTTC. This chain uses TRBV20-1 with TRBJ2-1, with 8 bases lining up with TRBD1. The germline V gene has CDR1 DFQATT and CDR2 SNEGSKA (reference sequence). V dropped 7 bases and J dropped 7; count of bases not matched to a gene: 3. CDR3 length: 11 residues.

This clone was counted a few times. Other DNA sequences in this sample translate to the same CDR3. The chain uses TRBV9 and TRBJ2-3, with a weak D call TRBD1 (5 bases). Per germline, CDR1 SGDLS and CDR2 YYNGEE. V dropped 0 bases and J dropped 0 bases, with 5 bases sitting between them. The CDR3 sequence is 14 residues long. The CDR3 DNA reads TGTGCCAGCAGCGTAGAGGGGAGCACAGATACGCAGTATTTT. Translated: CASSVEGSTDTQYF.

The sample holds a few counts of this clone. The chain joins TRBV28 to TRBJ1-3; D is unresolved. Germline loops: CDR1 MDHEN, CDR2 SYDVKM. CDR3 length: 13 residues. V was clipped by 5 bases and J by 5 bases, with 10 bases between them. The CDR3 bases are TGTGCCAGCAGTACCTTTTCGAGAAACACCATATATTTT. Translating gives CASSTFSRNTIYF.

The rearrangement uses TRBV5-4 and TRBJ2-7, with D possibly matching TRBD1 (5 bases). CDR3 length equals 14 residues. V was pared by 4 bases and J by 5 bases, with 16 bases between. CDR1 is SGHNT, CDR2 YYREEE, per germline (reference sequence). The CDR3 bases are TGTGCCAGCAGCGAGATCCAGGGTATCAACGAGCAGTACTTC. Its translation: CASSEIQGINEQYF.

The chain carries TRBV7-2 and TRBJ2-2, with D possibly being TRBD2 (6 bases). Germline values: CDR1 SGHTA, CDR2 FQGNSA. The CDR3 is made up of 16 amino acids. Trimming took off 4 bases at V and 1 base at J, with 13 bases between the two ends. The CDR3 coding sequence is TGTGCCAGCAGCTCCGGGGGAGGATGGAACACCGGGGAGCTGTTTTTT. Amino acids: CASSSGGGWNTGELFF.

The V gene is TRBV19, the J gene TRBJ2-7; the D gene is possibly TRBD1 (6 bases). The CDR3 totals 14 residues. Germline-derived CDR1 and CDR2 are LNHDA and SQIVND (reference sequence). V shed 2 bases and J shed 1 base, with 9 bases lying between them. This chain's CDR3 is CASSIQGLSYEQYF. CDR3 DNA: TGTGCCAGTAGTATACAGGGGCTTTCCTACGAGCAGTACTTC. Complete variable domain (other parts from reference TRBV19 and TRBJ2-7): DGGITQSPKYLFRKEGQNVTLSCEQNLNHDAMYWYRQDPGQGLRLIYYSQIVNDFQKGDIAEGYSVSREKKESFPLTVTSAQKNPTAFYLCASSIQGLSYEQYFGPGTRLTVT.

Concerning this clone itself: The sample carries other DNA sequences with the same CDR3. The chain couples TRBV5-1 to TRBJ2-3, with 12 bases that match TRBD2. Germline-derived CDR1 and CDR2 are SGHRS and YFSETQ. CDR3 size: 16 residues. V shed 3 bases and J 2 bases; nucleotides not matched to a gene: 4. Here the CDR3 reads CASSSRTSGDTDTQYF. In DNA form, the CDR3 reads TGCGCCAGCAGCTCCCGGACTAGCGGGGACACAGATACGCAGTATTTT.

This clone was counted a single time. This chain joins TRBV7-8 and TRBJ2-2, with unresolved D. The V end lost 6 bases, the J end lost 7 bases, and 12 bases lay between the germline ends. The CDR3 has 13 amino acids. CDR1 SGHVS and CDR2 FQNEAQ come from the germline V gene. CDR3 sequence (DNA): TGTGCCAGCAGTCCAATAGTAGGCGGGGAGCTGTTTTTT. Its protein product is CASSPIVGGELFF.

The chain joins TRBV7-6 to TRBJ2-7; TRBD1 agrees at 7 bases. Per germline, CDR1 SGHVS and CDR2 FNYEAQ. CDR3 length: 15 amino acids. Trimming cost V 3 bases and J 3 bases; bases outside gene matches: 8. The CDR3 loop reads CASSFGQGGVYEQYF. CDR3 sequence (DNA): TGTGCCAGCAGCTTCGGCCAAGGGGGCGTCTACGAGCAGTACTTC.

The chain's CDR3 is CASSQDISGVPYEQYF. Here the CDR3 DNA reads TGCGCCAGCAGCCAAGATATCTCAGGGGTCCCCTACGAGCAGTACTTC. The V gene is TRBV4-1, the J gene TRBJ2-7, with a weak D call TRBD1 (6 bases). Per germline, CDR1 MGHRA and CDR2 YSYEKL. CDR3 length: 16 amino acids. V gave up 0 bases and J gave up 2 bases, with 14 bases separating them.

The rearrangement links TRBV21-1 to TRBJ2-1. TRBV21-1 is an annotated pseudogene. The CDR3 runs 16 residues. CDR3 DNA sequence: TGTGCCAGCAGCAGTCTGGGGGAAGGCTCCTACAATGAGCAGTTCTTC. Translated: CASSSLGEGSYNEQFF.